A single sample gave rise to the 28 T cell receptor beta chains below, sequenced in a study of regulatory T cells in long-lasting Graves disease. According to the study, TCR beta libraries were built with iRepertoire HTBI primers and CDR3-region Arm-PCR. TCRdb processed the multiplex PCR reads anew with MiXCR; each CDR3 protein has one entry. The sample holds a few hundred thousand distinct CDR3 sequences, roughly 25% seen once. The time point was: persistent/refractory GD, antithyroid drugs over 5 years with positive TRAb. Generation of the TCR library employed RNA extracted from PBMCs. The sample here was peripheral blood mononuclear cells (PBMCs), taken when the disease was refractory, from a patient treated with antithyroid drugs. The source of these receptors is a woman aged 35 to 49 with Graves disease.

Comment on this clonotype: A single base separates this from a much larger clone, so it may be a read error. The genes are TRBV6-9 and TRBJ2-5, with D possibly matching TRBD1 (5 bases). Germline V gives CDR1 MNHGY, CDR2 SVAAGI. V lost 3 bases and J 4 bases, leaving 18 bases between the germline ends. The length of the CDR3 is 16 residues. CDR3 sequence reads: CASSYFTGPFRETQYF. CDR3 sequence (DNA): TGTGCCAGCAGTTACTTTACAGGACCGTTCCGAGAGACCCAGTACTTC.

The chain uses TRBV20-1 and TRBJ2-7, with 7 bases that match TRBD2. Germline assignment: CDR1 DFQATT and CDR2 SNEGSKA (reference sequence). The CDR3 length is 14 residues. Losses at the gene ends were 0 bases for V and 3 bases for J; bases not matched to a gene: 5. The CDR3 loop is CSARELGGGYEQYF. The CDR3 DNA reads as TGCAGTGCTAGAGAACTGGGCGGGGGCTACGAGCAGTACTTC.

The CDR3 protein is CASSQELAAKNIQYF. The CDR3 nucleotides are TGTGCCAGCAGCCAAGAGCTGGCAGCCAAAAACATTCAGTACTTC. The V call is TRBV3-1, the J call TRBJ2-4; no definite D call. This CDR3 region has 15 residues. The germline V gene has CDR1 LGHDT and CDR2 YNNKEL (reference sequence). V lost 0 bases and J 0 bases, leaving 6 bases between the germline ends.

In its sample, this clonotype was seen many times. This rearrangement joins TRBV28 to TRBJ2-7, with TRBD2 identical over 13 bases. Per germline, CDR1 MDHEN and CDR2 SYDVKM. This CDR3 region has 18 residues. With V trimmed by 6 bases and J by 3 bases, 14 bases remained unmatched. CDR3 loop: CASSQGLAGALSYYEQYF. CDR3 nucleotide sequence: TGTGCCAGCAGCCAAGGACTAGCGGGAGCCCTATCGTACTACGAGCAGTACTTC. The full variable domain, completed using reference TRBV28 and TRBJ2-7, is DVKVTQSSRYLVKRTGEKVFLECVQDMDHENMFWYRQDPGLGLRLIYFSYDVKMKEKGDIPEGYSVSREKKERFSLILESASTNQTSMYLCASSQGLAGALSYYEQYFGPGTRLTVT.

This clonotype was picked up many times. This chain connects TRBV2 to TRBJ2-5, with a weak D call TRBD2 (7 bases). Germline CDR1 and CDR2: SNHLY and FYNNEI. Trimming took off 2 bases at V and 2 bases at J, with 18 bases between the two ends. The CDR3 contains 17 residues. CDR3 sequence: CASSEWLEGGGQETQYF. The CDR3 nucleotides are TGTGCCAGCAGTGAATGGTTGGAGGGGGGAGGGCAAGAGACCCAGTACTTC.

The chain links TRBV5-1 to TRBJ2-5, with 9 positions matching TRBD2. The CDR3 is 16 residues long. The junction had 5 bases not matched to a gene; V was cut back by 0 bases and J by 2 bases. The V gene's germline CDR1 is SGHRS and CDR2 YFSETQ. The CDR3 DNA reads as TGCGCCAGCAGCTTGGGCGGGACTAGCAGTCAAGAGACCCAGTACTTC. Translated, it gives CASSLGGTSSQETQYF.

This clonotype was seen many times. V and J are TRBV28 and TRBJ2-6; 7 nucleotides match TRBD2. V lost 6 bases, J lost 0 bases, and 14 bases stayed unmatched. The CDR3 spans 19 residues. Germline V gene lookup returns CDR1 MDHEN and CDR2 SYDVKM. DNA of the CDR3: TGTGCCAGCAGCTCCCCTCTTGGGAGGGACGTCTCTGGGGCCAACGTCCTGACTTTC. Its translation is CASSSPLGRDVSGANVLTF.

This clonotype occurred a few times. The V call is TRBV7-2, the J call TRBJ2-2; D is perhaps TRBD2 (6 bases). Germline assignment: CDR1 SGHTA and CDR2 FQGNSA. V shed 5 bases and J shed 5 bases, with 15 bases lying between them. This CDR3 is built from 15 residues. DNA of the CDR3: TGTGCCAGCAGCCTCCCGGACCGGGGGACCGGGGAGCTGTTTTTT. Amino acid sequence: CASSLPDRGTGELFF.

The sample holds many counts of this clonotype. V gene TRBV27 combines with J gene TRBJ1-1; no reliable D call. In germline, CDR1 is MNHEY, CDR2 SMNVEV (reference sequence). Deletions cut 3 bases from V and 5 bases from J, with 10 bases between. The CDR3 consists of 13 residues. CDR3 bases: TGTGCCAGCAGTTTTCGGGGAGGGACTGAAGCTTTCTTT. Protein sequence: CASSFRGGTEAFF.

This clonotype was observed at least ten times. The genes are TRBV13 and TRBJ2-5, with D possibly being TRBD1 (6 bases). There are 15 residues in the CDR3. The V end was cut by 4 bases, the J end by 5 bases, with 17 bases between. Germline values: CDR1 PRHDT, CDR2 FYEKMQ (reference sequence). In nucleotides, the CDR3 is TGTGCCAGCAGCTATCGGACAGAATCTGGGGAGACCCAGTACTTC. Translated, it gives CASSYRTESGETQYF.

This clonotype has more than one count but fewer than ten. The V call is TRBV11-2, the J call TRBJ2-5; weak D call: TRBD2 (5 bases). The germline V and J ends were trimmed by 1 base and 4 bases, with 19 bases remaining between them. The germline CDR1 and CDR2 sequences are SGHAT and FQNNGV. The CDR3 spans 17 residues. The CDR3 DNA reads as TGTGCCAGCAGCTTAGGAAAGCTAGTGGGAGAATTAGAGACCCAGTACTTC. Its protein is CASSLGKLVGELETQYF.

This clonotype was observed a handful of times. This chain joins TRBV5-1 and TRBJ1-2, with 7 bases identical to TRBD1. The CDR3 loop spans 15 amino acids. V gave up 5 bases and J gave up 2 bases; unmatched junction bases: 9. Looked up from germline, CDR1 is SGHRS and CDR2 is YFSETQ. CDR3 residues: CASRRQGGPNYGYTF. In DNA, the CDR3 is TGCGCCAGCAGACGACAGGGAGGTCCCAACTATGGCTACACCTTC.

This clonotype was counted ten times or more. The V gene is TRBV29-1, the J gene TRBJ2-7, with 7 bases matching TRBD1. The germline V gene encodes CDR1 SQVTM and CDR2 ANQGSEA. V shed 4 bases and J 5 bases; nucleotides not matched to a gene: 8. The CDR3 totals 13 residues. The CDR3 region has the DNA TGCAGCGTTGCGACAGGGTTCTATCACGAGCAGTACTTC. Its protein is CSVATGFYHEQYF.

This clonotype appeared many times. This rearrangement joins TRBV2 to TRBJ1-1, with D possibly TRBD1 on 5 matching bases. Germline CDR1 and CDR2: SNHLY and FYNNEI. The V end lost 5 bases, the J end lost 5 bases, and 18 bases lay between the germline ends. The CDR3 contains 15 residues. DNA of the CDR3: TGTGCCAGCAGTCCTACATTAGGGGAATTAACTGAAGCTTTCTTT. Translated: CASSPTLGELTEAFF.

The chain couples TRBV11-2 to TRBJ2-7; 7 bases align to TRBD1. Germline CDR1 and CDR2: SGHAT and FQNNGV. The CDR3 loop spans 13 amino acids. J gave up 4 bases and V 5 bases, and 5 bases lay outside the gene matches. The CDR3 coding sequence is TGTGCCAGCAGCAGTTACAGGGGATACGAGCAGTACTTC. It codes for CASSSYRGYEQYF.

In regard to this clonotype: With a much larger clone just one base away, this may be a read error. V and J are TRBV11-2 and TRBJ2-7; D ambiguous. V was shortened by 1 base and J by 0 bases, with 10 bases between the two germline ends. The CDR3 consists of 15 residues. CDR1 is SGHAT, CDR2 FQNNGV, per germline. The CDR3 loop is CASSLVARPSYEQYF. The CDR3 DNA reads TGTGCCAGCAGCTTAGTGGCAAGGCCCTCCTACGAGCAGTACTTC.

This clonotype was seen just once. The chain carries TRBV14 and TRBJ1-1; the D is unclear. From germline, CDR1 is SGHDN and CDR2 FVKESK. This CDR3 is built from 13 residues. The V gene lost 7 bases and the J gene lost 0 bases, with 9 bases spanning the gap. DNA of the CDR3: TGTGCCAGCATGTTACATTTGAACACTGAAGCTTTCTTT. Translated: CASMLHLNTEAFF.

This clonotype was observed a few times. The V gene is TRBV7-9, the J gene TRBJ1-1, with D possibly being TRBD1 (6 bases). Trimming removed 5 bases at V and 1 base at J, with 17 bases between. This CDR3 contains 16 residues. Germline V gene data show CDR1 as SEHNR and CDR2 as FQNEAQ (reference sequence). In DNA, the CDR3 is TGTGCCAGCAGCCTACCCCTACAGGGAACGAACACTGAAGCTTTCTTT. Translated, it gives CASSLPLQGTNTEAFF.

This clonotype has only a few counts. CDR3 DNA sequence: TGTGCCAGCAGCTTCCGGACAGGGGGAAAAACCCGGGAGCTGTTTTTT. Translated: CASSFRTGGKTRELFF. This rearrangement joins TRBV11-2 to TRBJ2-2, with 10 nucleotides matching TRBD1. This CDR3 region has 16 residues. Losses at the gene ends were 3 bases for V and 9 bases for J; bases not matched to a gene: 10. Germline CDR1 reads SGHAT; CDR2 reads FQNNGV.

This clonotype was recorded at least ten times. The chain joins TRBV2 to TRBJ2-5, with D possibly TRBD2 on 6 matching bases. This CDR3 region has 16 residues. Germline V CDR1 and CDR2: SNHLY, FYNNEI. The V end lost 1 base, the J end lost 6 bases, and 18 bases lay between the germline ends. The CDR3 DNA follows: TGTGCCAGCAGTGAAGAAGGTAGCGGCGCTTCACAGACCCAGTACTTC. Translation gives CASSEEGSGASQTQYF.

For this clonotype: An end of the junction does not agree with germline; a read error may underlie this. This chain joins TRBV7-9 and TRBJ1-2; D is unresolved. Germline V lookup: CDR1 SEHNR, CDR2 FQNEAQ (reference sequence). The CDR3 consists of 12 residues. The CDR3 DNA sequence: TGTGCCAACAGCGTGGGTTACTATGGCTACACCTTC. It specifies CANSVGYYGYTF.

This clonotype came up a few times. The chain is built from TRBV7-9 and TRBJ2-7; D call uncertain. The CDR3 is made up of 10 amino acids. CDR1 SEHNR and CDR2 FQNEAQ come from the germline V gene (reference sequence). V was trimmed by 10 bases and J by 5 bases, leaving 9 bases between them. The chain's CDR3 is CATDSNEQYF. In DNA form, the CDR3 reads TGTGCCACGGATTCTAACGAGCAGTACTTC.

CDR3 DNA: TGCGCCAGCAGACAAAACACCGGGGAGCTGTTTTTT. Translation gives CASRQNTGELFF. The rearrangement joins TRBV4-1 to TRBJ2-2; no clear D. Germline CDR1 and CDR2: MGHRA and YSYEKL. Trimming left V 6 bases short and J 2 bases short, with 4 bases between. This CDR3 has 12 residues.

The CDR3 here is CASSLTGTSYTGELFF. CDR3 coding DNA: TGTGCCAGCAGCTTAACGGGGACTAGTTACACCGGGGAGCTGTTTTTT. The V gene is TRBV7-3, the J gene TRBJ2-2, with 8 bases that match TRBD2. Germline V CDR1 and CDR2: SGHTA, FQGTGA. The J segment lost 3 bases and the V segment lost 0 bases, leaving 3 bases of the junction unmatched. The CDR3 is 16 residues long.

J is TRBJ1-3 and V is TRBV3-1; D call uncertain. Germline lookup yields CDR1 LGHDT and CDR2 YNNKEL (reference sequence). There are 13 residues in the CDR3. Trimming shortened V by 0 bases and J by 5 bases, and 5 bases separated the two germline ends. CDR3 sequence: CASSQDYRNTIYF. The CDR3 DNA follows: TGTGCCAGCAGCCAAGATTACAGAAACACCATATATTTT. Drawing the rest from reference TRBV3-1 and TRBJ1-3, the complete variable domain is DTAVSQTPKYLVTQMGNDKSIKCEQNLGHDTMYWYKQDSKKFLKIMFSYNNKELIINETVPNRFSPKSPDKAHLNLHINSLELGDSAVYFCASSQDYRNTIYFGEGSWLTVV.

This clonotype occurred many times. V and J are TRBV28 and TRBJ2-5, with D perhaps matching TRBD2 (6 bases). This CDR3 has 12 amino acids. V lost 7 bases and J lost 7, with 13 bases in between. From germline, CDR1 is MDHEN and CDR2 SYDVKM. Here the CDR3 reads CASTTGGRTQYF. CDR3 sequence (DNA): TGTGCCAGCACCACCGGAGGGAGGACCCAGTACTTC.

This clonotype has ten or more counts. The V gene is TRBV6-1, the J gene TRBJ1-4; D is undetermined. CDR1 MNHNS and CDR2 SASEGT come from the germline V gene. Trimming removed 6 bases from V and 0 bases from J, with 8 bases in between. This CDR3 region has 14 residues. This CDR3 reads CASRKVATNEKLFF. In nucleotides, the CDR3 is TGTGCCAGCAGAAAAGTTGCAACTAATGAAAAACTGTTTTTT.

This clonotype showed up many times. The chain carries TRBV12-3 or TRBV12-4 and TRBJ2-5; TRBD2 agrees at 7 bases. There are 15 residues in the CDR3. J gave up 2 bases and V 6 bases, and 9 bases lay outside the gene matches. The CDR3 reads CASSKLAMMQETQYF. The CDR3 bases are TGTGCCAGCAGCAAACTAGCGATGATGCAAGAGACCCAGTACTTC.